This TCR beta chain appears in the sequencing data of a study of blood T cell repertoires in COVID-19. This CDR3 contains 15 residues. J lost 2 bases, V lost 0 bases, and 2 bases had no gene match. Germline V gene sequence: CDR1 SGDLS, CDR2 YYNGEE. Authors' processing steps: Counts of nucleated cells, estimated from reference gene primer amplification, were obtained. Assay: immunoSEQ multiplex PCR; the TCRdb copy retains only in-frame clones and omits some. The DNA was the basis for D and trimming; V, J and clone size are from that table. The sample holds around 110,000 clones, 70% to 85% seen once. The clonotype comes from a man aged 70 or older with active or convalescent COVID-19. The chain recombines TRBV9 with TRBJ2-7; 10 positions match TRBD2. Sequenced input: peripheral blood. CDR3 region: CASSVASGGTYEQYF. The CDR3 DNA follows: TGTGCCAGCAGCGTAGCTAGCGGGGGTACCTACGAGCAGTACTTC.